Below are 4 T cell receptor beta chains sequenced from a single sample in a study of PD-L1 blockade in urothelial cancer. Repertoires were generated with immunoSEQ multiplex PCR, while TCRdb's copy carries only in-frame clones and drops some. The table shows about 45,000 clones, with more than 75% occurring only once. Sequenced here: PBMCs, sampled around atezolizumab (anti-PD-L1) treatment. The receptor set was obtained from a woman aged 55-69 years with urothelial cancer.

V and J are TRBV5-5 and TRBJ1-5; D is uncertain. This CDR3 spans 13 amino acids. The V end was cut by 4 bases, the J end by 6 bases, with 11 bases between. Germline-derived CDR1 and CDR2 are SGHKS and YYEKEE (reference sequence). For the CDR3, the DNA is TGTGCCAGCAGCCCCCTAGTCGGTCAGCCCCAGCATTTT. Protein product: CASSPLVGQPQHF. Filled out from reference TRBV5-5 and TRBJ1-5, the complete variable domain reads DAGVTQSPTHLIKTRGQQVTLRCSPISGHKSVSWYQQVLGQGPQFIFQYYEKEERGRGNFPDRFSARQFPNYSSELNVNALLLGDSALYLCASSPLVGQPQHFGDGTRLSIL.

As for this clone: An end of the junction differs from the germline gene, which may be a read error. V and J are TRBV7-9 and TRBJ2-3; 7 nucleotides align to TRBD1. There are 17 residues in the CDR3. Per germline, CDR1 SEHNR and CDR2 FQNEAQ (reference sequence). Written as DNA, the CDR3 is TGTGCCAGCAGTTTAGGGTCACACAGGGGCCTCACAGATACGCAGTATTTT. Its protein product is CASSLGSHRGLTDTQYF.

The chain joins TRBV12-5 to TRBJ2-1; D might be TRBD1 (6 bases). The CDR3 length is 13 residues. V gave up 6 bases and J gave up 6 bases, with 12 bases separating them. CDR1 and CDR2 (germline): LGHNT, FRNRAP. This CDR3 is CASGPPGANEQFF. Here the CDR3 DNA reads TGTGCTAGTGGCCCACCAGGGGCCAATGAGCAGTTCTTC.

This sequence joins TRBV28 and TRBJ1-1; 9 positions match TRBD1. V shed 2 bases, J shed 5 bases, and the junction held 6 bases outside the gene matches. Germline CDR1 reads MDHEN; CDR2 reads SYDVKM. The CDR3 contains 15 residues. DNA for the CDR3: TGTGCCAGCAGTTTACCCGGACAGGGGAAAACTGAAGCTTTCTTT. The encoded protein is CASSLPGQGKTEAFF.